This entry describes one T cell receptor beta chain. Sequencing used immunoSEQ multiplex PCR; TCRdb keeps in-frame clones, though not all of them. Of fewer than 150,000 clones in the sample, roughly 80% were seen once. V shed 4 bases and J 10 bases; nucleotides not matched to a gene: 8. CDR1 and CDR2 from the germline V gene are SGDLS and YYNGEE. The CDR3 is 14 residues long. These data originate in a study of blood T cell repertoires in COVID-19. The wider study: The origin of the acute and convalescent COVID-19 samples was the United States, Italy and Spain.

Sequenced sample: peripheral blood. The rearrangement uses TRBV9 and TRBJ1-6; TRBD1 matches 7 bases. The sequence came from a human donor in a cohort sampled during active COVID-19. The CDR3, as DNA: TGTGCCAGCAGCACTCGACAGGGAGGATCACCCCTCCACTTT. Translation gives CASSTRQGGSPLHF.